Each of the 23 T cell receptor beta chains below was sequenced from the same sample in a study of blood T cells in healthy people across ages. The second PCR ran about 6 to 11 cycles with a sample-barcoded 5' primer and J-beta primers. Each CDR3 protein gets one entry after TCRdb re-called the 5' RACE reads with MiXCR. The repertoire holds about 1.8 million distinct CDR3 sequences, with 40% to 55% as singletons. Sequenced sample: blood. The source of these receptors is a woman in her 40s in good health.

V and J are TRBV27 and TRBJ1-2, with unresolved D. Between the trimmed V and J ends, which lost 3 bases and 7 bases, there was a span of 15 bases. This CDR3 is built from 14 residues. The germline V gene encodes CDR1 MNHEY and CDR2 SMNVEV (reference sequence). CDR3 coding DNA: TGTGCCAGCAGTTTGCAGACCGTGAGAGGTGGCTACACCTTC. Translated, it gives CASSLQTVRGGYTF.

This clonotype was detected a few times. The gene calls are TRBV29-1 and TRBJ2-5; 11 positions agree with TRBD2. J gave up 4 bases and V 7 bases, and 8 bases lay outside the gene matches. Germline-derived CDR1 and CDR2 are SQVTM and ANQGSEA. CDR3 length equals 14 residues. CDR3 in amino acids: CSAQLAGEGETQYF. For the CDR3, the DNA is TGCAGCGCCCAACTAGCGGGGGAGGGAGAGACCCAGTACTTC. The whole variable domain, remainder taken from reference TRBV29-1 and TRBJ2-5, is SAVISQKPSRDICQRGTSLTIQCQVDSQVTMMFWYRQQPGQSLTLIATANQGSEATYESGFVIDKFPISRPNLTFSTLTVSNMSPEDSSIYLCSAQLAGEGETQYFGPGTRLLVL.

The chain recombines TRBV15 with TRBJ1-5, with D uncertain. Germline CDR1 LNHNV, CDR2 YYDKDF (reference sequence). CDR3 length: 14 residues. Trimming stripped 5 bases from V and 1 base from J, with 9 bases between. For the CDR3, the DNA is TGTGCCACCAGCTCCCTAGAGAGCAATCAGCCCCAGCATTTT. Its translation is CATSSLESNQPQHF.

In this sample, this clonotype turned up a few times. The chain has TRBV29-1 and TRBJ2-1, with D uncertain. Germline V CDR1 and CDR2: SQVTM, ANQGSEA. V was pared by 6 bases and J by 4 bases, with 10 bases between. This CDR3 contains 12 residues. CDR3 coding DNA: TGCAGCGTACGCTGGAATTACAATGAGCAGTTCTTC. Its protein is CSVRWNYNEQFF.

This sequence joins TRBV11-1 and TRBJ2-7; no firm D call. Germline loops: CDR1 SGHAT, CDR2 FQDESV (reference sequence). V was clipped by 5 bases and J by 3 bases, with 23 bases between them. This CDR3 is 17 amino acids long. The CDR3 loop reads CASSLPRPGRVIYEQYF. The CDR3 bases are TGTGCCAGCAGCCTGCCCCGGCCGGGCCGAGTAATCTACGAGCAGTACTTC.

The chain is built from TRBV4-1 and TRBJ2-7, with D possibly matching TRBD1 (6 bases). CDR3 length equals 16 residues. Trimming cost V 2 bases and J 2 bases, with 16 bases left between them. CDR1 and CDR2 from the germline V gene are MGHRA and YSYEKL. This CDR3 reads CASSQRATGGTYEQYF. CDR3 nucleotide sequence: TGCGCCAGCAGCCAAAGGGCGACAGGAGGTACCTACGAGCAGTACTTC.

In regard to this clonotype: Germline and junction disagree at one end, which may indicate a read error. The chain is built from TRBV3-1 and TRBJ2-7; D assignment may be TRBD1 or TRBD2 (5 bases each). CDR1 is LGHDT and CDR2 is YNNKEL in the germline V gene (reference sequence). This CDR3 is 15 amino acids long. The CDR3, as DNA: TGTGCCAGCAGCCGCCGGGACGGAGCCTCCAACGAGCAGTACTTC. Its protein is CASSRRDGASNEQYF.

The chain has TRBV4-1 and TRBJ2-2; D could derive from TRBD1 or TRBD2 (6 bases each). Germline V lookup: CDR1 MGHRA, CDR2 YSYEKL. This CDR3 spans 17 amino acids. Deletions cut 0 bases from V and 0 bases from J, with 11 bases between. For the CDR3, the DNA is TGCGCCAGCAGCCAAGATGAGGAGGGGGCGAACACCGGGGAGCTGTTTTTT. This codes for CASSQDEEGANTGELFF.

This clonotype has only a few counts. The V call is TRBV15, the J call TRBJ2-1, with a weak D call TRBD1 (6 bases). Germline CDR1 is LNHNV and CDR2 is YYDKDF (reference sequence). Deletions cut 2 bases from V and 2 bases from J, with 16 bases between. This CDR3 has 17 residues. CDR3 sequence (DNA): TGTGCCACCAGCAGACACCGACAGGCCCTAACCTACAATGAGCAGTTCTTC. This gives the protein CATSRHRQALTYNEQFF.

This clonotype has more than one count but fewer than ten. V gene TRBV7-9 combines with J gene TRBJ1-2; no definite D call. The CDR3 covers 14 residues. V was clipped by 6 bases and J by 1 base, with 12 bases between them. CDR1 SEHNR and CDR2 FQNEAQ come from the germline V gene (reference sequence). Written as DNA, the CDR3 is TGTGCCAGCAGTCCGGAGGAGATTAACTATGGCTACACCTTC. Translation: CASSPEEINYGYTF.

This chain uses TRBV20-1 with TRBJ1-2, with D hard to call. Trimming removed 5 bases from V and 2 bases from J, with 9 bases in between. The CDR3 is 12 amino acids. The germline V gene encodes CDR1 DFQATT and CDR2 SNEGSKA (reference sequence). CDR3 DNA sequence: TGCAGTGCTGCGCATGCGAACTATGGCTACACCTTC. As protein: CSAAHANYGYTF.

V usage is TRBV7-9 and J usage is TRBJ1-2; D might be TRBD1 (6 bases). Trimming shortened V by 6 bases and J by 4 bases, and 18 bases separated the two germline ends. CDR1 and CDR2 (germline): SEHNR, FQNEAQ (reference sequence). The CDR3 contains 15 residues. CDR3 in DNA: TGTGCCAGCAGTTATTCGGGGACAACCTTCTATGGCTACACCTTC. Protein product: CASSYSGTTFYGYTF.

This clonotype showed up just a few times. The gene calls are TRBV29-1 and TRBJ1-6, with no clear D. This CDR3 region has 12 residues. Looked up from germline, CDR1 is SQVTM and CDR2 is ANQGSEA. V lost 4 bases and J 6 bases, leaving 7 bases between the germline ends. CDR3 in DNA: TGCAGCGTTGGGGAAGTTAATTCACCCCTCCACTTT. As protein: CSVGEVNSPLHF.

This clonotype was seen a handful of times. The V and J genes are TRBV20-1 and TRBJ2-5; 10 nucleotides match TRBD2. From germline, CDR1 is DFQATT and CDR2 SNEGSKA (reference sequence). This CDR3 spans 16 amino acids. Trimming took 2 bases from V and 5 from J; bases not matched to a gene: 11. The CDR3 sequence is CSARYPSGGLGETQYF. DNA of the CDR3: TGCAGTGCTAGATACCCTAGCGGGGGATTGGGGGAGACCCAGTACTTC.

The chain joins TRBV9 to TRBJ2-7, with D tentatively TRBD2 (7 bases). The DNA end favors TRBJ2-5, so the J call may be wrong. CDR3 length: 16 residues. Germline CDR1 and CDR2: SGDLS and YYNGEE. CDR3 coding DNA: TGTGCCAGCAGCGTAGGTCTCGCGGGGGCACTGGGGACCCAGTACTTC. Amino acid sequence: CASSVGLAGALGTQYF.

This clonotype was found once. One end of the junction varies from germline; a read error may be responsible. The chain is built from TRBV5-1 and TRBJ2-5; D call uncertain. Germline CDR1 is SGHRS and CDR2 is YFSETQ. CDR3 length equals 16 residues. DNA of the CDR3: TGCGCCAGCAACTTGGGCGCTTCGGCACCCCAAGAGACCCAGTACTTC. As protein: CASNLGASAPQETQYF.

This clonotype has only a few counts. This rearrangement joins TRBV9 to TRBJ1-2, with unresolved D. CDR3 length: 16 amino acids. Deletions cut 3 bases from V and 8 bases from J, with 23 bases between. The germline V gene encodes CDR1 SGDLS and CDR2 YYNGEE. The CDR3 DNA follows: TGTGCCAGCAGCGGGCCCCGACAACATGGGATCTACGGCTACACCTTC. Translated: CASSGPRQHGIYGYTF.

V and J are TRBV29-1 and TRBJ1-2; D is possibly TRBD1 (5 bases). V gave up 7 bases and J gave up 0 bases, with 15 bases separating them. Looked up from germline, CDR1 is SQVTM and CDR2 is ANQGSEA. This CDR3 has 14 amino acids. CDR3 coding DNA: TGCAGCGCCAGACAGCCAACCTCTAACTATGGCTACACCTTC. This codes for CSARQPTSNYGYTF. The full variable domain, its missing parts supplied by reference TRBV29-1 and TRBJ1-2, is SAVISQKPSRDICQRGTSLTIQCQVDSQVTMMFWYRQQPGQSLTLIATANQGSEATYESGFVIDKFPISRPNLTFSTLTVSNMSPEDSSIYLCSARQPTSNYGYTFGSGTRLTVV.

This clonotype was observed once. The chain is built from TRBV14 and TRBJ2-3, with TRBD2 matching over 7 bases. This CDR3 spans 18 amino acids. Unmatched junction bases numbered 12, after V lost 2 bases and J lost 1 base. Germline CDR1 and CDR2: SGHDN and FVKESK. The CDR3 is CASSQPAGFFGGTDTQYF. CDR3 in DNA: TGTGCCAGCAGCCAACCAGCGGGGTTTTTTGGAGGCACAGATACGCAGTATTTT. Full variable domain (missing parts from reference TRBV14 and TRBJ2-3): EAGVTQFPSHSVIEKGQTVTLRCDPISGHDNLYWYRRVMGKEIKFLLHFVKESKQDESGMPNNRFLAERTGGTYSTLKVQPAELEDSGVYFCASSQPAGFFGGTDTQYFGPGTRLTVL.

V usage is TRBV12-3 or TRBV12-4 and J usage is TRBJ2-1, with 10 bases aligning to TRBD2. This CDR3 spans 15 amino acids. The trim removed 2 bases at V and 9 bases at J, leaving 7 bases unmatched. The CDR3 DNA is TGTGCCAGCAGTTTAAGCGGGGGGGCCAGGGTTGAGCAGTTCTTC. This codes for CASSLSGGARVEQFF.

This CDR3 reads CASSQERGDPYEQYF. CDR3 sequence (DNA): TGTGCCAGCAGCCAAGAGCGGGGGGACCCCTACGAGCAGTACTTC. The rearrangement joins TRBV4-2 to TRBJ2-5; the match to TRBD2 covers 8 bases. The DNA end is a closer match to TRBJ2-7, so the J assignment may be wrong. This CDR3 spans 15 amino acids. Germline assignment: CDR1 LGHNA and CDR2 YNFKEQ.

V gene TRBV9 combines with J gene TRBJ1-2; D might be TRBD1 (5 bases). CDR3 length: 13 residues. V dropped 8 bases and J dropped 7 bases, with 18 bases sitting between them. Germline V gene sequence: CDR1 SGDLS, CDR2 YYNGEE. CDR3 nucleotides: TGTGCCAGTAACAGGTACCCAAGTCGTGGCTACACCTTC. The encoded protein is CASNRYPSRGYTF. The full variable domain, completed using reference TRBV9 and TRBJ1-2, is DSGVTQTPKHLITATGQRVTLRCSPRSGDLSVYWYQQSLDQGLQFLIQYYNGEERAKGNILERFSAQQFPDLHSELNLSSLELGDSALYFCASNRYPSRGYTFGSGTRLTVV.

The V and J genes are TRBV7-2 and TRBJ2-1; D assignment may be TRBD1 or TRBD2 (5 bases each). The CDR3 length is 15 residues. The germline CDR1 and CDR2 sequences are SGHTA and FQGNSA. V shed 5 bases and J shed 0 bases, with 11 bases lying between them. CDR3 region: CASSTGRISYNEQFF. CDR3 bases: TGTGCCAGCAGCACGGGACGTATCTCCTACAATGAGCAGTTCTTC.